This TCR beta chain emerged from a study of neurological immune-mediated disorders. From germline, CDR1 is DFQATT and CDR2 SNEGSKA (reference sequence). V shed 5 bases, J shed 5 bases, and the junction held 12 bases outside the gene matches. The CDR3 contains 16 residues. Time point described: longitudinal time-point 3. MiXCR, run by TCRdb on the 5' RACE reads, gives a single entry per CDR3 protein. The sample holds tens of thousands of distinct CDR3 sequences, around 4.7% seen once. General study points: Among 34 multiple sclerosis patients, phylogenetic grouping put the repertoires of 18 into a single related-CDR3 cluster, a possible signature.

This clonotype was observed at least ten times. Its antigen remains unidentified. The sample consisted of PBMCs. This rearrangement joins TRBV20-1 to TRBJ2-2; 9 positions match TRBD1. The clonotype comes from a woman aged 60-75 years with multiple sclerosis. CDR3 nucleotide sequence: TGCAGTGCTCCCCAAGGAACAGGGGGCAGAACCGGGGAGCTGTTTTTT. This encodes CSAPQGTGGRTGELFF.